Shown below are 9 T cell receptor beta chains from a single sample sequenced in a study of control samples from healthy donors and cancer patients. Assay used: immunoSEQ multiplex PCR; TCRdb lists only in-frame clones, some missing. The data contain more than 85,000 clones, roughly 89% of them singletons. The sequenced material came from blood. Receptors originate from a woman between 45 and 65 years old in good health.

The chain recombines TRBV11-2 with TRBJ1-1; D is unclear. Germline V lookup: CDR1 SGHAT, CDR2 FQNNGV. CDR3 length: 15 amino acids. The V end lost 0 bases, the J end lost 3 bases, and 11 bases lay between the germline ends. This CDR3 reads CASSLEGPWDTEAFF. CDR3 in DNA: TGTGCCAGCAGCTTAGAAGGACCGTGGGACACTGAAGCTTTCTTT.

This chain links TRBV7-8 with TRBJ1-4, with 7 nucleotides matching TRBD1. The germline CDR1 and CDR2 sequences are SGHVS and FQNEAQ. The J segment lost 5 bases and the V segment lost 3 bases, leaving 3 bases of the junction unmatched. The CDR3 has 14 residues. The CDR3 DNA follows: TGTGCCAGCAGCTTTGGACAGGAGAATGAAAAACTGTTTTTT. Translated: CASSFGQENEKLFF.

The V and J genes are TRBV6-5 and TRBJ1-1, with D possibly matching TRBD1 (6 bases). V was pared by 6 bases and J by 7 bases, with 12 bases between. The germline gives CDR1 MNHEY, CDR2 SVGAGI. The CDR3 covers 12 residues. The CDR3 here is CASSSTGREAFF. Written as DNA, the CDR3 is TGTGCCAGCAGCTCTACAGGGCGTGAAGCTTTCTTT.

V and J are TRBV6-5 and TRBJ1-6; D is ambiguous. Germline-derived CDR1 and CDR2 are MNHEY and SVGAGI. The CDR3 spans 16 residues. V dropped 0 bases and J dropped 6 bases, with 12 bases sitting between them. This CDR3 is CASSYSPSTPNSPLHF. The CDR3 bases are TGTGCCAGCAGTTACTCTCCCTCCACTCCTAATTCACCCCTCCACTTT.

The chain recombines TRBV2 with TRBJ1-2, with D possibly matching TRBD1 (5 bases). Germline V gives CDR1 SNHLY, CDR2 FYNNEI. V was shortened by 5 bases and J by 5 bases, with 9 bases between the two germline ends. The CDR3 has 12 amino acids. The CDR3 nucleotides read TGTGCCAGCAGTCGGGGGAGATATGGCTACACCTTC. It encodes CASSRGRYGYTF.

This clone was found once. The CDR3 loop is CASSVRDRGQAFF. CDR3 coding DNA: TGTGCCAGCTCAGTTCGGGACAGGGGGCAAGCTTTCTTT. V usage is TRBV18 and J usage is TRBJ1-1; 12 bases line up with TRBD1. V dropped 5 bases and J dropped 9; count of bases not matched to a gene: 4. The V gene's germline CDR1 is KGHSH and CDR2 LQKENI. This CDR3 is 13 amino acids long.

The chain employs TRBV6-4 and TRBJ2-1; perhaps TRBD1 as D (6 bases). This CDR3 is 16 amino acids long. Trimming left V 3 bases short and J 3 bases short, with 15 bases between. CDR1 and CDR2 (germline): MRHNA, SNTAGT. The CDR3 spells CASSEGRTEGYNEQFF. DNA for the CDR3: TGTGCCAGCAGTGAGGGAAGGACAGAGGGCTACAATGAGCAGTTCTTC.

The V gene is TRBV6-5, the J gene TRBJ1-2; tentative D call: TRBD1 (5 bases). The V end was cut by 6 bases, the J end by 6 bases, with 14 bases between. CDR3 length: 13 amino acids. Germline V CDR1 and CDR2: MNHEY, SVGAGI. The CDR3 spells CASRQDGIHGYTF. CDR3 DNA: TGTGCCAGCAGACAGGATGGGATCCATGGCTACACCTTC.

The chain links TRBV6-2 or TRBV6-3 to TRBJ2-7, with D perhaps being TRBD1 or TRBD2 (6 bases each). V gave up 4 bases and J gave up 6 bases, with 13 bases separating them. This CDR3 has 13 amino acids. Germline-derived CDR1 and CDR2 are MNHEY and SVGEGT. The CDR3 loop is CASSWGRGLEQYV. The CDR3 region has the DNA TGTGCCAGCAGTTGGGGACGGGGGCTCGAGCAGTACGTC.